These 28 T cell receptor beta chains came from one sample sequenced in a study of cytomegalovirus exposure and HLA in healthy donors. Amplification used 60 Vbeta primers and 13 Jbeta primers. Using immunoSEQ multiplex PCR, the repertoire was profiled, and TCRdb retains in-frame clones only, with some absent. The table has some 100,000 clones, roughly 83% seen once. Sequenced sample: PBMCs. These receptors were obtained from a female donor in good health and CMV-seropositive.

Turning to this clone: The junction departs from germline at one end; a sequencing error may be responsible. The rearrangement joins TRBV7-9 to TRBJ1-2, with 8 bases aligning to TRBD1. Germline V gene sequence: CDR1 SEHNR, CDR2 FQNEAQ (reference sequence). The CDR3 has 15 residues. DNA for the CDR3: TGTTCCAGCAGCCCGGGACAGGCCACCTCTCATGGCTACACCTTC. It yields the protein CSSSPGQATSHGYTF.

The chain combines TRBV18 with TRBJ1-1; D uncertain. Germline V gene sequence: CDR1 KGHSH, CDR2 LQKENI. CDR3 size: 15 residues. Trimming took off 1 base at V and 3 bases at J, with 12 bases between the two ends. As DNA, the CDR3 is TGTGCCAGCTCACCACTTTACAGCGGTGACACTGAAGCTTTCTTT. This translates into CASSPLYSGDTEAFF.

The gene calls are TRBV7-9 and TRBJ2-2, with TRBD1 matching over 7 bases. CDR3 length: 16 amino acids. In germline, CDR1 is SEHNR, CDR2 FQNEAQ (reference sequence). Trimming took 2 bases from V and 2 from J; bases not matched to a gene: 5. CDR3 amino acids: CASSLTGATNTGELFF. CDR3 sequence (DNA): TGTGCCAGCAGCTTAACAGGGGCCACAAACACCGGGGAGCTGTTTTTT.

The chain is built from TRBV30 and TRBJ1-2; no reliable D call. The germline CDR1 and CDR2 sequences are GTSNPN and SVGIG (reference sequence). The V end lost 5 bases, the J end lost 8 bases, and 9 bases lay between the germline ends. The CDR3 runs 10 residues. The CDR3 sequence is CAWGQQGYTF. Written as DNA, the CDR3 is TGTGCCTGGGGCCAACAAGGCTACACCTTC.

This clone was detected once. This chain uses TRBV5-6 with TRBJ2-7; D uncertain. This CDR3 has 14 amino acids. V was shortened by 6 bases and J by 9 bases, with 22 bases between the two germline ends. Germline assignment: CDR1 SGHDT and CDR2 YYEEEE. CDR3 sequence (DNA): TGTGCCAGCATCCGACGAGGTTCCGACTCGGGGCAGTACTTC. Translating it yields CASIRRGSDSGQYF.

The chain carries TRBV18 and TRBJ2-7; 8 bases map to TRBD1. The CDR3 covers 15 residues. J was trimmed by 4 bases and V by 4 bases; bases with no gene match: 9. CDR1 is KGHSH, CDR2 LQKENI, per germline. The CDR3 reads CASSQDRATSYEQYF. Here the CDR3 DNA reads TGTGCCAGCTCACAGGACAGGGCCACATCTTACGAGCAGTACTTC.

The chain carries TRBV30 and TRBJ1-4, with D tentatively TRBD1 (5 bases). Germline V gene lookup returns CDR1 GTSNPN and CDR2 SVGIG (reference sequence). The CDR3 loop spans 14 amino acids. Deletions cut 7 bases from V and 4 bases from J, with 16 bases between. CDR3 nucleotide sequence: TGTGCCTTGATACCGGGACTGAGTAATGAAAAACTGTTTTTT. The encoded protein is CALIPGLSNEKLFF.

This clone was detected only once. The CDR3 reads CASSLQGANTEAFF. The CDR3 bases are TGCGCCAGCAGCTTGCAGGGGGCAAACACTGAAGCTTTCTTT. The chain uses TRBV5-1 and TRBJ1-1; TRBD1 matches at 8 bases. Germline CDR1 SGHRS, CDR2 YFSETQ. The CDR3 has 14 amino acids. J gave up 2 bases and V 1 base, and 1 base lay outside the gene matches.

The V gene is TRBV19, the J gene TRBJ2-5; no clear D gene. The length of the CDR3 is 13 residues. V was clipped by 3 bases and J by 3 bases, with 8 bases between them. The germline CDR1 and CDR2 sequences are LNHDA and SQIVND (reference sequence). The CDR3 protein is CASSIRQEETQYF. The CDR3 region has the DNA TGTGCCAGTAGTATCCGGCAGGAAGAGACCCAGTACTTC. Combining the CDR3 with reference TRBV19 and TRBJ2-5 gives the whole variable domain DGGITQSPKYLFRKEGQNVTLSCEQNLNHDAMYWYRQDPGQGLRLIYYSQIVNDFQKGDIAEGYSVSREKKESFPLTVTSAQKNPTAFYLCASSIRQEETQYFGPGTRLLVL.

The chain combines TRBV6-4 with TRBJ2-3; maybe TRBD2 (5 bases). This CDR3 comprises 15 residues. Germline V gives CDR1 MRHNA, CDR2 SNTAGT. Trimming removed 4 bases at V and 0 bases at J, with 11 bases between. As DNA, the CDR3 is TGTGCCAGCAGTGCCTTGACGGGGAGCACAGATACGCAGTATTTT. This codes for CASSALTGSTDTQYF.

J is TRBJ2-7 and V is TRBV30; 7 nucleotides match TRBD1. The CDR3 is 15 residues long. V dropped 1 base and J dropped 2; count of bases not matched to a gene: 8. Germline-derived CDR1 and CDR2 are GTSNPN and SVGIG (reference sequence). Written as DNA, the CDR3 is TGTGCCTGGAGTGACCAGACAGGGCGAACCTACGAGCAGTACTTC. Translation: CAWSDQTGRTYEQYF.

In nucleotides, the CDR3 is TGTGCCAGCAGCCAGCCAGGGTCTTGGGTAGATGAAAAACTGTTTTTT. Residues: CASSQPGSWVDEKLFF. The rearrangement uses TRBV4-2 and TRBJ1-4, with a possible D match to TRBD1 (5 bases). Trimming left V 3 bases short and J 6 bases short, with 17 bases between. The CDR3 sequence is 16 residues long. Germline CDR1 reads LGHNA; CDR2 reads YNFKEQ.

There are a few counts of this clone. V and J are TRBV7-2 and TRBJ2-7; 7 bases line up with TRBD1. The V segment lost 1 base and the J segment 2 bases; nucleotides outside the gene matches: 5. The CDR3 runs 15 residues. Germline loops: CDR1 SGHTA, CDR2 FQGNSA. In DNA form, the CDR3 reads TGTGCCAGCAGCTTAGAGGGGACAGTGCCCTACGAGCAGTACTTC. This translates into CASSLEGTVPYEQYF. The variable domain in full, with the rest retrieved from reference TRBV7-2 and TRBJ2-7, is GAGVSQSPSNKVTEKGKDVELRCDPISGHTALYWYRQSLGQGLEFLIYFQGNSAPDKSGLPSDRFSAERTGGSVSTLTIQRTQQEDSAVYLCASSLEGTVPYEQYFGPGTRLTVT.

The rearrangement uses TRBV6-5 and TRBJ1-2; 8 nucleotides agree with TRBD1. V gave up 6 bases and J gave up 4 bases; unmatched junction bases: 10. The CDR3 has 15 residues. Germline CDR1 and CDR2: MNHEY and SVGAGI. CDR3 sequence: CASRRGQGAGYGYTF. DNA for the CDR3: TGTGCCAGCAGAAGAGGACAGGGAGCAGGCTATGGCTACACCTTC.

The chain joins TRBV4-1 to TRBJ2-5; 9 bases match TRBD2. Germline-derived CDR1 and CDR2 are MGHRA and YSYEKL. This CDR3 has 15 amino acids. V shed 4 bases, J shed 4 bases, and the junction held 7 bases outside the gene matches. In DNA form, the CDR3 reads TGCGCCAGCAGCCCCATTAGCGGGAGAGGAGAGACCCAGTACTTC. The encoded protein is CASSPISGRGETQYF.

The chain couples TRBV7-9 to TRBJ2-3, with 9 bases fitting TRBD1. V shed 5 bases, J shed 3 bases, and the junction held 6 bases outside the gene matches. The germline V gene encodes CDR1 SEHNR and CDR2 FQNEAQ (reference sequence). The CDR3 spans 15 residues. Here the CDR3 DNA reads TGTGCCAGCAGCCCCTACAGGGGGCGGACAGATACGCAGTATTTT. Its protein is CASSPYRGRTDTQYF.

The chain is built from TRBV29-1 and TRBJ2-5; 7 bases line up with TRBD1. CDR3 length: 13 amino acids. With 4 bases clipped from V and 2 bases from J, the junction kept 4 bases outside the gene matches. The germline gives CDR1 SQVTM, CDR2 ANQGSEA. In nucleotides, the CDR3 is TGCAGCGTTGGGACAGGCGTACAAGAGACCCAGTACTTC. Translated: CSVGTGVQETQYF.

This sequence joins TRBV7-6 and TRBJ2-3; D uncertain. The V end was cut by 5 bases, the J end by 1 base, with 13 bases between. The CDR3 is 15 residues long. Germline loops: CDR1 SGHVS, CDR2 FNYEAQ. This CDR3 is CASSPERVGTDTQYF. CDR3 coding DNA: TGTGCCAGCAGCCCGGAACGGGTGGGCACAGATACGCAGTATTTT.

The V call is TRBV19, the J call TRBJ1-2, with TRBD1 matching over 8 bases. This CDR3 spans 14 amino acids. With 7 bases clipped from V and 0 bases from J, the junction kept 4 bases outside the gene matches. The V gene's germline CDR1 is LNHDA and CDR2 SQIVND (reference sequence). The CDR3 reads CASMRTGTNYGYTF. The CDR3 DNA reads as TGTGCCAGTATGAGGACAGGGACTAACTATGGCTACACCTTC. Based on the CDR3 plus reference TRBV19 and TRBJ1-2, the full variable domain is DGGITQSPKYLFRKEGQNVTLSCEQNLNHDAMYWYRQDPGQGLRLIYYSQIVNDFQKGDIAEGYSVSREKKESFPLTVTSAQKNPTAFYLCASMRTGTNYGYTFGSGTRLTVV.

This sequence joins TRBV29-1 and TRBJ2-7; TRBD1 matches 7 bases. Trimming took 3 bases from V and 2 from J; bases not matched to a gene: 13. The CDR3 covers 16 residues. The germline V gene has CDR1 SQVTM and CDR2 ANQGSEA. The CDR3 protein is CSVDEAGQGDPYEQYF. Here the CDR3 DNA reads TGCAGCGTTGATGAGGCTGGGCAGGGGGACCCCTACGAGCAGTACTTC.

The chain carries TRBV5-1 and TRBJ1-1; no clear D gene. The V end lost 1 base, the J end lost 5 bases, and 12 bases lay between the germline ends. This CDR3 spans 14 amino acids. CDR1 SGHRS and CDR2 YFSETQ come from the germline V gene. In nucleotides, the CDR3 is TGCGCCAGCAGCTTGTTCGAGTCAAGAACTGAAGCTTTCTTT. It translates to CASSLFESRTEAFF.

This clone was seen a single time. DNA for the CDR3: TGTGCCAGCAGCTATACAGGGGGTCTCAATCAGCCCCAGCATTTT. Translating gives CASSYTGGLNQPQHF. This rearrangement joins TRBV5-6 to TRBJ1-5; 8 bases map to TRBD1. The ends lost 3 bases at V and 3 bases at J; junction bases unmatched: 5. Germline CDR1 SGHDT, CDR2 YYEEEE. This CDR3 region has 15 residues.

The chain joins TRBV5-4 to TRBJ2-3, with TRBD2 matching 10 bases. V shed 2 bases, J shed 0 bases, and the junction held 6 bases outside the gene matches. The germline V gene encodes CDR1 SGHNT and CDR2 YYREEE (reference sequence). This CDR3 contains 17 residues. The chain's CDR3 is CASSLVQRGGSTDTQYF. DNA for the CDR3: TGTGCCAGCAGCTTAGTCCAGCGGGGGGGTAGCACAGATACGCAGTATTTT.

Concerning this clone itself: The identical CDR3 is also encoded by other nucleotide sequences in the sample. The rearrangement joins TRBV6-1 to TRBJ2-5; 7 nucleotides match TRBD1. The V segment lost 8 bases and the J segment 5 bases; nucleotides outside the gene matches: 14. The CDR3 loop spans 15 amino acids. Germline lookup yields CDR1 MNHNS and CDR2 SASEGT. The CDR3 sequence is CASSPTQGSGETQYF. The DNA for the CDR3 is TGTGCCAGCTCGCCGACACAGGGGTCCGGGGAGACCCAGTACTTC.

The chain recombines TRBV30 with TRBJ2-3; D not certain. This CDR3 has 15 amino acids. With 0 bases removed from V and 4 bases from J, the gap between germline ends came to 14 bases. Germline values: CDR1 GTSNPN, CDR2 SVGIG (reference sequence). DNA of the CDR3: TGTGCCTGGAGTGTCTTTAGATTCCGTGCAGATACGCAGTATTTT. This translates into CAWSVFRFRADTQYF. Drawing the rest from reference TRBV30 and TRBJ2-3, the complete variable domain is SQTIHQWPATLVQPVGSPLSLECTVEGTSNPNLYWYRQAAGRGLQLLFYSVGIGQISSEVPQNLSASRPQDRQFILSSKKLLLSDSGFYLCAWSVFRFRADTQYFGPGTRLTVL.

The chain has TRBV19 and TRBJ1-4; a possible D gene is TRBD1 (5 bases). Trimming shortened V by 6 bases and J by 2 bases, and 16 bases separated the two germline ends. Germline values: CDR1 LNHDA, CDR2 SQIVND (reference sequence). This CDR3 comprises 16 residues. CDR3 amino acids: CASRAQGTVTNEKLFF. In DNA, the CDR3 is TGTGCCAGTAGGGCCCAGGGAACCGTGACTAATGAAAAACTGTTTTTT.

This chain connects TRBV5-1 to TRBJ2-7, with TRBD2 identical over 11 bases. The germline gives CDR1 SGHRS, CDR2 YFSETQ. V shed 4 bases, J shed 0 bases, and the junction held 12 bases outside the gene matches. The CDR3 is 18 amino acids. This CDR3 reads CASSHTDLAGGFSYEQYF. The CDR3 nucleotides read TGCGCCAGCAGCCACACAGATCTAGCGGGGGGTTTCTCCTACGAGCAGTACTTC.

The rearrangement links TRBV7-9 to TRBJ2-5; no definite D call. Germline assignment: CDR1 SEHNR and CDR2 FQNEAQ (reference sequence). This CDR3 contains 13 residues. V lost 1 base to trimming and J lost 5 bases, with 8 bases between them. Written as DNA, the CDR3 is TGTGCCAGCAGCTTAGGAGCATCCGAGACCCAGTACTTC. Amino acid sequence: CASSLGASETQYF.